This T cell receptor (beta chain) was observed in a study of cytomegalovirus exposure and HLA in healthy donors. Study-level findings and limits: Most subjects had HLA-A and HLA-B alleles reportedly predicted accurately by TCR beta sequences. A classifier reportedly called cytomegalovirus status with high sensitivity and specificity.

In the PCR, 60 Vbeta and 13 Jbeta primers were used. Sequencing used immunoSEQ multiplex PCR; TCRdb keeps in-frame clones, though not all of them. The sample yields about 200,000 clones, approximately 79% seen once. Remarks on this clone: Antigen unknown. At one of its ends the junction is not consistent with the germline gene, which may arise from a read error.

Per the germline V gene, CDR1 is SEHNR and CDR2 is FQNEAQ (reference sequence). This CDR3 is built from 16 residues. The chain has TRBV7-9 and TRBJ2-7; 10 nucleotides align to TRBD2. Material: PBMCs. This TCR derives from a man aged 45-65 years in good health and CMV-seronegative. CDR3 residues: CSSSSRWGAGGSEQYF. CDR3 coding DNA: TGTTCCAGCAGCTCCCGCTGGGGAGCGGGAGGGTCCGAGCAGTACTTC.